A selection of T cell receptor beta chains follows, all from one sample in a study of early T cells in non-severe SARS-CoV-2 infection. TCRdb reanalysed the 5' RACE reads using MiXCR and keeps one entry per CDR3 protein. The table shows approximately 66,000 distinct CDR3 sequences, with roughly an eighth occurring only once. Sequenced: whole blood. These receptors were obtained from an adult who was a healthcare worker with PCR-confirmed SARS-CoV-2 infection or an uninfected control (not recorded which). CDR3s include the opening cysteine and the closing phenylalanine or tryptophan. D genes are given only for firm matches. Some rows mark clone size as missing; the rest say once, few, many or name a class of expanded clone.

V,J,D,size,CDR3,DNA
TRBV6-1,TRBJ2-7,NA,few,CASDGHYEQYF,TGTGCCAGCGACGGCCACTACGAGCAGTACTTC
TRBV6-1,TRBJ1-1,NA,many,CASSEAVGLNTEAFF,TGTGCCAGCAGTGAAGCTGTTGGGCTGAACACTGAAGCTTTCTTT
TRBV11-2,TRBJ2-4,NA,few,CATSIDNIQYF,TGTGCCACCTCGATAGATAACATTCAGTACTTC
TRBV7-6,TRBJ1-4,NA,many,CASSQTGGVGKLFF,TGTGCCAGCAGCCAAACCGGGGGAGTCGGAAAACTGTTTTTT
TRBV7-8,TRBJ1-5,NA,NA,CASSLDGNQPQHF,TGTGCCAGCAGCTTAGACGGCAATCAGCCCCAGCATTTT
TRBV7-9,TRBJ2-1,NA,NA,CASSVWRGTYYNEQFF,TGTGCCAGCAGCGTGTGGCGGGGAACCTACTACAATGAGCAGTTCTTC
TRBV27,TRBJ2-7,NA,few,CASSYGGDSSYEQYF,TGTGCCAGCAGTTACGGCGGGGACAGCTCCTACGAGCAGTACTTC
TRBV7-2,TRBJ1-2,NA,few,CASSLGGRTNYGYTF,TGTGCCAGCAGCTTAGGCGGGCGAACTAACTATGGCTACACCTTC
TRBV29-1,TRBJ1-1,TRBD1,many,CSVEGQRRDTEAFF,TGCAGCGTGGAGGGACAGCGGAGGGACACTGAAGCTTTCTTT
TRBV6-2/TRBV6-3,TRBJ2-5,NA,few,CASSPARTRIQETQYF,TGTGCCAGCAGCCCAGCCCGGACCAGAATTCAAGAGACCCAGTACTTC
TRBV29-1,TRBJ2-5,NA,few,CSVVGWESPHQETQYF,TGCAGCGTTGTTGGGTGGGAGTCACCACACCAAGAGACCCAGTACTTC
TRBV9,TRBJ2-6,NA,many,CASSLTLTLSSGANVLTF,TGTGCCAGCAGCTTAACCTTGACTCTCAGCTCTGGGGCCAACGTCCTGACTTTC
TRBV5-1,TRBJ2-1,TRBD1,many,CASSPGQGPLHEQFF,TGCGCCAGCAGCCCCGGACAGGGGCCTCTCCATGAGCAGTTCTTC
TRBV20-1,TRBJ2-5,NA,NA,CSASIQPVAETQYF,TGCAGTGCTAGTATCCAACCGGTAGCGGAGACCCAGTACTTC
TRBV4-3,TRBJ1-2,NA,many,CASSQDTGALGYTF,TGCGCCAGCAGCCAAGATACAGGCGCCCTTGGCTACACCTTC
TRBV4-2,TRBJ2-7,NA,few,CASSQVGSQSYEQYF,TGTGCCAGCAGCCAAGTAGGGAGTCAAAGCTACGAGCAGTACTTC